This T cell receptor (beta chain) originates from a study of cytomegalovirus exposure and HLA in healthy donors. Use of 60 Vbeta and 13 Jbeta primers characterized the PCR. Study processing details: As a later analysis found, there were approximately 80 million unique TCR beta chains, of which roughly 11 million were shared. Using immunoSEQ multiplex PCR, the repertoire was profiled, and TCRdb retains in-frame clones only, with some absent. The D gene and trimming were derived from the DNA, and the V and J assignments and clone size from that table. Its table lists some 76,000 clones. General study points: Sequencing depth roughly uniform across donors was assumed in presence/absence analyses. The authors later found HLA-associated TCR beta chains more clonally expanded than equally common others.

CDR1 is MNHEY and CDR2 is SVGAGI in the germline V gene. The CDR3 spans 14 residues. V lost 5 bases and J lost 0, with 9 bases in between. Notes on this clone: Its antigen is not known.

The sequencing sample was made of PBMCs. The rearrangement uses TRBV6-5 and TRBJ2-3, with D possibly matching TRBD2 (5 bases). This TCR was sampled from a boy younger than 18 in good health and CMV-seronegative. The CDR3 here is CASSHPGSTDTQYF. The CDR3 coding sequence is TGTGCCAGCAGTCACCCGGGAAGCACAGATACGCAGTATTTT.